These 27 T cell receptor beta chains were all obtained from the same sample, sequenced in a study of blood T cell repertoires in COVID-19. TCRdb's copy holds only in-frame clones and misses some; the assay was immunoSEQ multiplex PCR. The top ten hold 20% to 25% of the sample, which has 40,000 to 45,000 clones, 89% seen once. The specimen sequenced was peripheral blood. Source of these receptors: a man in his fifties or sixties with active COVID-19.

The chain joins TRBV12-3 or TRBV12-4 to TRBJ1-2, with a possible D match to TRBD1 (5 bases). This CDR3 region has 12 residues. The V and J ends lost 4 bases and 8 bases respectively, with 11 bases between them. CDR3 region: CASSSGLQGYTF. CDR3 bases: TGTGCCAGCAGTTCAGGGCTCCAGGGCTACACCTTC.

V is TRBV18 and J is TRBJ2-7, with no clear D. CDR3 size: 16 residues. V was shortened by 2 bases and J by 6 bases, with 20 bases between the two germline ends. CDR1 KGHSH and CDR2 LQKENI come from the germline V gene. The CDR3 sequence: CASSPIGERRRSEQYF. The DNA of the CDR3 is TGTGCCAGCTCACCAATTGGTGAGAGGAGAAGGAGCGAGCAGTACTTC.

The rearrangement joins TRBV11-2 to TRBJ1-2, with 8 positions matching TRBD1. J lost 4 bases, V lost 5 bases, and 3 bases had no gene match. Germline assignment: CDR1 SGHAT and CDR2 FQNNGV. The CDR3 spans 13 residues. CDR3 bases: TGTGCCAGCAGCCGGGACAGGCGCTATGGCTACACCTTC. Amino acids: CASSRDRRYGYTF.

DNA for the CDR3: TGTGCCAGCAGCGTAGCCGACAGGGACTACGAGCAGTACTTC. This gives the protein CASSVADRDYEQYF. The V gene is TRBV9, the J gene TRBJ2-7; 7 nucleotides agree with TRBD1. With V trimmed by 0 bases and J by 3 bases, 3 bases remained unmatched. Germline CDR1 reads SGDLS; CDR2 reads YYNGEE. This CDR3 region has 14 residues.

The chain uses TRBV10-3 and TRBJ1-5, with a weak D call TRBD1 (5 bases). Germline V gene lookup returns CDR1 ENHRY and CDR2 SYGVKD. Trimming took off 4 bases at V and 7 bases at J, with 14 bases between the two ends. The CDR3 length is 14 residues. The CDR3 sequence is CAISGGLRDQPQHF. CDR3 DNA sequence: TGTGCCATCAGTGGGGGACTCCGAGACCAGCCCCAGCATTTT.

J is TRBJ1-3 and V is TRBV3-1 (or the pseudogene TRBV3-2); possibly TRBD1 for D (5 bases). In germline, CDR1 is LGHDT, CDR2 YNNKEL (reference sequence). V dropped 0 bases and J dropped 0 bases, with 18 bases sitting between them. This CDR3 is 19 amino acids long. CDR3 DNA: TGTGCCAGCAGCCAAGATGGGGCAAGGGCCCTTAGCTCTGGAAACACCATATATTTT. It yields the protein CASSQDGARALSSGNTIYF.

The gene calls are TRBV13 and TRBJ1-3, with D unresolved. The CDR3 has 15 residues. The V and J ends lost 5 bases and 0 bases respectively, with 11 bases between them. Germline V gene sequence: CDR1 PRHDT, CDR2 FYEKMQ (reference sequence). The CDR3 DNA reads TGTGCCAGCAGCCACCCGCAACTCTCTGGAAACACCATATATTTT. Translation: CASSHPQLSGNTIYF.

V is TRBV29-1 and J is TRBJ2-7; TRBD2 is a possible D gene (6 bases). CDR3 length equals 12 residues. The germline CDR1 and CDR2 sequences are SQVTM and ANQGSEA. V dropped 7 bases and J dropped 1 base, with 11 bases sitting between them. Written as DNA, the CDR3 is TGCAGCGCCCGGGACTTTTCCTACGAGCAGTACTTC. Amino acid sequence: CSARDFSYEQYF.

The chain employs TRBV19 and TRBJ2-1; 7 bases map to TRBD2. The CDR3 extends over 16 amino acids. Germline-derived CDR1 and CDR2 are LNHDA and SQIVND (reference sequence). J lost 0 bases, V lost 2 bases, and 4 bases had no gene match. The CDR3 spells CASSIMGGGSYNEQFF. CDR3 nucleotide sequence: TGTGCCAGTAGTATAATGGGGGGGGGCTCCTACAATGAGCAGTTCTTC.

The gene calls are TRBV14 and TRBJ2-1; the D gene is possibly TRBD2 (6 bases). Trimming left V 4 bases short and J 9 bases short, with 13 bases between. This CDR3 comprises 13 residues. CDR1 is SGHDN, CDR2 FVKESK, per germline. The CDR3 region is CASSLIADSEQFF. CDR3 bases: TGTGCCAGCAGCCTAATAGCGGATAGTGAGCAGTTCTTC.

V is TRBV15 and J is TRBJ1-5; the D gene is possibly TRBD1 (5 bases). Trimming left V 0 bases short and J 0 bases short, with 9 bases between. In germline, CDR1 is LNHNV, CDR2 YYDKDF (reference sequence). The CDR3 totals 16 residues. In nucleotides, the CDR3 is TGTGCCACCAGCAGAGATAGGGGTAGTAGCAATCAGCCCCAGCATTTT. This encodes CATSRDRGSSNQPQHF.

The CDR3 DNA reads as TGTGCCAGCAGCTTGGTGGACAGGGGGCCGCTCTCCTACGAGCAGTACTTC. It yields the protein CASSLVDRGPLSYEQYF. V is TRBV5-6 and J is TRBJ2-7, with 11 bases identical to TRBD1. The germline gives CDR1 SGHDT, CDR2 YYEEEE. The CDR3 loop spans 17 amino acids. The junction had 5 bases not matched to a gene; V was cut back by 0 bases and J by 0 bases.

The V and J genes are TRBV4-1 and TRBJ2-2; D is perhaps TRBD1 (5 bases). Germline CDR1 is MGHRA and CDR2 is YSYEKL. Trimming took off 1 base at V and 1 base at J, with 10 bases between the two ends. The CDR3 sequence is 16 residues long. CDR3 nucleotide sequence: TGCGCCAGCAGCCAAGTAGGGGCAGGGAACACCGGGGAGCTGTTTTTT. Translated: CASSQVGAGNTGELFF.

The count of this clone is one. J is TRBJ2-7 and V is TRBV5-1, with a possible D match to TRBD1 (5 bases). CDR3 length equals 12 residues. Trimming removed 2 bases from V and 2 bases from J, with 5 bases in between. Germline values: CDR1 SGHRS, CDR2 YFSETQ. The CDR3 DNA reads as TGCGCCAGCAGCTTACAGGCCTACGAGCAGTACTTC. The encoded protein is CASSLQAYEQYF.

The chain links TRBV2 to TRBJ2-7; perhaps TRBD1 as D (6 bases). Germline V gene data show CDR1 as SNHLY and CDR2 as FYNNEI. The germline V and J ends were trimmed by 8 bases and 3 bases, with 8 bases remaining between them. This CDR3 has 11 residues. The DNA of the CDR3 is TGTGCCAGCGGGACAAACTACGAGCAGTACTTC. Translated: CASGTNYEQYF.

The chain couples TRBV28 to TRBJ1-2; 9 bases agree with TRBD1. Germline CDR1 reads MDHEN; CDR2 reads SYDVKM. J was trimmed by 7 bases and V by 7 bases; bases with no gene match: 7. This CDR3 region has 13 residues. CDR3 nucleotides: TGTGCCAGCAAATACAGGGGGCGCGCTGGCTACACCTTC. Translated: CASKYRGRAGYTF.

The rearrangement joins TRBV27 to TRBJ2-7, with a tentative D call TRBD1 (7 bases). This CDR3 has 15 residues. The V gene lost 8 bases and the J gene lost 3 bases, with 20 bases spanning the gap. Per germline, CDR1 MNHEY and CDR2 SMNVEV (reference sequence). Here the CDR3 reads CASVSQFQGGYEQYF. The CDR3, as DNA: TGTGCCAGCGTATCACAGTTCCAGGGGGGCTACGAGCAGTACTTC.

V usage is TRBV27 and J usage is TRBJ2-7; perhaps TRBD1 as D (6 bases). CDR1 is MNHEY and CDR2 is SMNVEV in the germline V gene (reference sequence). CDR3 size: 13 residues. The V gene lost 6 bases and the J gene lost 2 bases, with 11 bases spanning the gap. The CDR3 DNA is TGTGCCAGCAGCCAGGGGACGACCTACGAGCAGTACTTC. Translating gives CASSQGTTYEQYF.

V is TRBV5-6 and J is TRBJ1-5, with D possibly matching TRBD1 (5 bases). The length of the CDR3 is 16 residues. Trimming left V 1 base short and J 4 bases short, with 15 bases between. Looked up from germline, CDR1 is SGHDT and CDR2 is YYEEEE. The CDR3 region is CASSLSPTVNNQPQHF. DNA for the CDR3: TGTGCCAGCAGCTTGTCCCCGACAGTAAATAATCAGCCCCAGCATTTT. The variable domain in full, completed from reference TRBV5-6 and TRBJ1-5, reads DAGVTQSPTHLIKTRGQQVTLRCSPKSGHDTVSWYQQALGQGPQFIFQYYEEEERQRGNFPDRFSGHQFPNYSSELNVNALLLGDSALYLCASSLSPTVNNQPQHFGDGTRLSIL.

V and J are TRBV12-3 or TRBV12-4 and TRBJ1-2; D remains ambiguous. The CDR3 has 13 amino acids. V was clipped by 6 bases and J by 8 bases, with 16 bases between them. CDR3 DNA sequence: TGTGCCAGCAGAATCGGGTCCCCGGGAGGCTACACCTTC. Translation gives CASRIGSPGGYTF.

The chain carries TRBV15 and TRBJ1-6; 7 bases agree with TRBD1. Germline CDR1 LNHNV, CDR2 YYDKDF (reference sequence). This CDR3 region has 13 residues. The J segment lost 17 bases and the V segment lost 0 bases, leaving 7 bases of the junction unmatched. Here the CDR3 DNA reads TGTGCCACCAGCAGAGATCGAGGAGACAGGGTCCACTTT. This gives the protein CATSRDRGDRVHF.

CDR3 loop: CASSKTGGYNEQFF. CDR3 nucleotide sequence: TGTGCCAGCAGTAAGACAGGGGGCTACAATGAGCAGTTCTTC. V gene TRBV28 combines with J gene TRBJ2-1; TRBD1 agrees at 9 bases. CDR3 length: 14 residues. Losses at the gene ends were 5 bases for V and 3 bases for J; bases not matched to a gene: 2. The V gene's germline CDR1 is MDHEN and CDR2 SYDVKM.

The genes are TRBV11-2 and TRBJ2-7, with a possible D match to TRBD1 (5 bases). CDR3 size: 15 residues. The germline CDR1 and CDR2 sequences are SGHAT and FQNNGV. Deletions cut 2 bases from V and 3 bases from J, with 14 bases between. CDR3 DNA sequence: TGTGCCAGCAGCTTAAATGGGGCTAACCTCTACGAGCAGTACTTC. It yields the protein CASSLNGANLYEQYF.

Worth noting for this clone: Mismatch with germline at one junction end may stem from a read error. The rearrangement joins TRBV12-5 to TRBJ2-2; TRBD2 might be the D (6 bases). Looked up from germline, CDR1 is LGHNT and CDR2 is FRNRAP. This CDR3 spans 16 amino acids. Here the CDR3 reads CASGDGTGINTEELFF. CDR3 in DNA: TGTGCTAGTGGAGACGGGACTGGGATAAACACCGAGGAGCTGTTTTTT.

This clone was seen a few times. The V and J genes are TRBV28 and TRBJ2-3; 9 positions match TRBD2. The germline CDR1 and CDR2 sequences are MDHEN and SYDVKM. V gave up 5 bases and J gave up 4 bases; unmatched junction bases: 7. The CDR3 has 15 amino acids. Here the CDR3 DNA reads TGTGCCAGCAGTGAACCGGGACTAGCTCCAGATACGCAGTATTTT. As protein: CASSEPGLAPDTQYF.

The chain carries TRBV18 and TRBJ2-7; 9 nucleotides match TRBD2. V lost 3 bases, J lost 0 bases, and 6 bases stayed unmatched. Germline V CDR1 and CDR2: KGHSH, LQKENI. The CDR3 consists of 16 residues. The CDR3 bases are TGTGCCAGCTCACCGCCAAGCGGGAGGCTCTCCTACGAGCAGTACTTC. Translation: CASSPPSGRLSYEQYF.

The V call is TRBV29-1, the J call TRBJ2-7, with D perhaps matching TRBD1 (6 bases). CDR1 is SQVTM, CDR2 ANQGSEA, per germline. This CDR3 comprises 15 residues. V lost 0 bases and J lost 1, with 13 bases in between. CDR3 nucleotide sequence: TGCAGCGTTGAAGACCCAGCAGGGGAGTCCTACGAGCAGTACTTC. Amino acid sequence: CSVEDPAGESYEQYF.